One and the same sample provided the 23 T cell receptor beta chains below, sequenced in a study of cytomegalovirus exposure and HLA in healthy donors. Amplification used 60 Vbeta primers and 13 Jbeta primers. Generated by immunoSEQ multiplex PCR, the TCRdb table keeps only in-frame clones and is missing some. The profile covers over 95,000 clones, with 74% appearing a single time and approximately 2% taken by the ten largest. The material sequenced was PBMCs. These receptors all come from a human donor in good health.

The chain carries TRBV6-1 and TRBJ2-5; possible D gene TRBD2, 5 bases. Germline V gives CDR1 MNHNS, CDR2 SASEGT. The CDR3 is 13 amino acids. Trimming stripped 3 bases from V and 3 bases from J, with 8 bases between. Here the CDR3 reads CASSERAEETQYF. The CDR3 nucleotides are TGTGCCAGCAGTGAGAGGGCGGAAGAGACCCAGTACTTC.

The chain's CDR3 is CAWSERVSGNTIYF. DNA for the CDR3: TGTGCCTGGAGTGAACGGGTCTCTGGAAACACCATATATTTT. V gene TRBV30 combines with J gene TRBJ1-3, with D hard to call. The V gene lost 1 base and the J gene lost 0 bases, with 7 bases spanning the gap. From germline, CDR1 is GTSNPN and CDR2 SVGIG (reference sequence). This CDR3 is 14 amino acids long.

J is TRBJ1-2 and V is TRBV7-9; 7 nucleotides align to TRBD1. This CDR3 contains 13 residues. J lost 1 base, V lost 5 bases, and 1 base had no gene match. The germline gives CDR1 SEHNR, CDR2 FQNEAQ (reference sequence). The CDR3 region is CASSDRDNYGYTF. Written as DNA, the CDR3 is TGTGCCAGCAGCGACAGGGATAACTATGGCTACACCTTC.

This sequence joins TRBV7-9 and TRBJ2-7, with 8 bases identical to TRBD1. V gave up 5 bases and J gave up 5 bases; unmatched junction bases: 11. The germline V gene has CDR1 SEHNR and CDR2 FQNEAQ (reference sequence). This CDR3 region has 15 residues. CDR3 sequence: CASSARQGSGNEQYF. CDR3 DNA: TGTGCCAGCAGCGCGCGACAGGGGTCCGGGAACGAGCAGTACTTC.

Here the CDR3 reads CASSSLLGDSGANVLTF. In nucleotides, the CDR3 is TGTGCCAGCAGCTCTTTGCTCGGGGACTCTGGGGCCAACGTCCTGACTTTC. V is TRBV5-8 and J is TRBJ2-6; D is possibly TRBD2 (5 bases). V gave up 3 bases and J gave up 0 bases, with 13 bases separating them. Germline V gene sequence: CDR1 SGHTS, CDR2 YDEGEE. CDR3 length equals 17 residues.

J is TRBJ1-4 and V is TRBV4-3; no definite D call. Trimming stripped 4 bases from V and 7 bases from J, with 10 bases between. CDR1 is LGHNA and CDR2 is YSLEER in the germline V gene. The CDR3 has 13 amino acids. The CDR3 DNA sequence: TGCGCCAGCAGCCTCGCGGCGGGTGAAAAACTGTTTTTT. Its translation is CASSLAAGEKLFF.

V and J are TRBV6-5 and TRBJ2-5; weak D call: TRBD2 (6 bases). The V end was cut by 6 bases, the J end by 7 bases, with 15 bases between. From germline, CDR1 is MNHEY and CDR2 SVGAGI. CDR3 length: 13 residues. CDR3 loop: CASRRDFAGTQYF. The CDR3 coding sequence is TGTGCCAGCAGGCGGGACTTCGCGGGGACCCAGTACTTC.

The sample holds a few counts of this clone. The gene calls are TRBV27 and TRBJ1-1; D is undetermined. V was trimmed by 4 bases and J by 0 bases, leaving 6 bases between them. The CDR3 length is 13 residues. Germline loops: CDR1 MNHEY, CDR2 SMNVEV (reference sequence). Here the CDR3 reads CASSSAVNTEAFF. The CDR3 DNA reads as TGTGCCAGCAGTTCCGCAGTGAACACTGAAGCTTTCTTT.

The J gene is TRBJ1-1, the V gene TRBV6-5; TRBD1 aligns across 11 bases. V lost 6 bases and J lost 3; bases outside the gene matches: 0. The CDR3 consists of 13 residues. The germline V gene has CDR1 MNHEY and CDR2 SVGAGI. This CDR3 reads CASRDRGHTEAFF. Here the CDR3 DNA reads TGTGCCAGCAGGGACAGGGGGCACACTGAAGCTTTCTTT.

The rearrangement uses TRBV7-9 and TRBJ2-7; 7 positions match TRBD2. The V and J ends lost 0 bases and 2 bases, in that order; junction bases with no gene match: 1. The CDR3 covers 14 residues. Germline values: CDR1 SEHNR, CDR2 FQNEAQ (reference sequence). CDR3 residues: CASSLAGGAYEQYF. CDR3 DNA sequence: TGTGCCAGCAGCTTAGCGGGAGGGGCCTACGAGCAGTACTTC.

The V and J genes are TRBV10-1 and TRBJ2-3; D might be TRBD1 (8 bases). The length of the CDR3 is 16 residues. Per germline, CDR1 WNHNN and CDR2 SYGVQD (reference sequence). Trimming cost V 6 bases and J 4 bases, with 20 bases left between them. CDR3 sequence reads: CASSTGGGVTADTQYF. DNA for the CDR3: TGCGCCAGCAGCACAGGGGGGGGAGTTACGGCAGATACGCAGTATTTT.

The chain carries TRBV11-3 and TRBJ2-1, with a possible D match to TRBD2 (6 bases). Germline V CDR1 and CDR2: SGHNT, YENEEA. V was shortened by 1 base and J by 6 bases, with 7 bases between the two germline ends. This CDR3 spans 13 amino acids. The CDR3 DNA is TGTGCCAGCAGCTTAGCGGGAGTCAATGAGCAGTTCTTC. This gives the protein CASSLAGVNEQFF.

The chain links TRBV28 to TRBJ2-3; 11 positions match TRBD2. The CDR3 spans 15 residues. V was clipped by 7 bases and J by 2 bases; unmatched bases: 5. Per the germline V gene, CDR1 is MDHEN and CDR2 is SYDVKM. Written as DNA, the CDR3 is TGTGCCAGCATCGCTAGCGGGGGGACCACAGATACGCAGTATTTT. This codes for CASIASGGTTDTQYF.

J is TRBJ2-7 and V is TRBV5-1; D might be TRBD2 (6 bases). V was cut by 0 bases and J by 4 bases, with 8 bases left in between. CDR1 and CDR2 (germline): SGHRS, YFSETQ. This CDR3 region has 13 residues. CDR3 nucleotide sequence: TGCGCCAGCAGCTTGGCGACTAGTTACGAGCAGTACTTC. Its translation is CASSLATSYEQYF. Full variable domain (remainder filled in from reference TRBV5-1 and TRBJ2-7): KAGVTQTPRYLIKTRGQQVTLSCSPISGHRSVSWYQQTPGQGLQFLFEYFSETQRNKGNFPGRFSGRQFSNSRSEMNVSTLELGDSALYLCASSLATSYEQYFGPGTRLTVT.

The chain has TRBV5-4 and TRBJ2-2, with a possible D match to TRBD1 (6 bases). The germline gives CDR1 SGHNT, CDR2 YYREEE (reference sequence). V lost 4 bases to trimming and J lost 7 bases, with 17 bases between them. The CDR3 is made up of 15 amino acids. Here the CDR3 reads CASSPVQGLGGELFF. CDR3 coding DNA: TGTGCCAGCAGCCCAGTACAGGGTTTAGGCGGGGAGCTGTTTTTT.

V usage is TRBV7-2 and J usage is TRBJ1-1; 7 bases agree with TRBD1. The CDR3 covers 12 residues. The germline gives CDR1 SGHTA, CDR2 FQGNSA. V was pared by 7 bases and J by 5 bases, with 4 bases of the junction left unmatched. The CDR3 nucleotides read TGTGCCAGCACCATACAGGGGACTGAAGCTTTCTTT. Protein product: CASTIQGTEAFF.

In this sample, this clone turned up once. The rearrangement joins TRBV5-4 to TRBJ1-4; 9 nucleotides match TRBD1. CDR3 length equals 16 residues. CDR1 is SGHNT and CDR2 is YYREEE in the germline V gene (reference sequence). V lost 4 bases to trimming and J lost 8 bases; unmatched junction nucleotides: 12. CDR3 sequence reads: CASSANTGGAEEKLFF. CDR3 sequence (DNA): TGTGCCAGCAGCGCCAATACAGGGGGCGCAGAGGAAAAACTGTTTTTT. Combining the CDR3 with reference TRBV5-4 and TRBJ1-4 gives the whole variable domain ETGVTQSPTHLIKTRGQQVTLRCSSQSGHNTVSWYQQALGQGPQFIFQYYREEENGRGNFPPRFSGLQFPNYSSELNVNALELDDSALYLCASSANTGGAEEKLFFGSGTQLSVL.

The chain joins TRBV18 to TRBJ1-5, with TRBD1 identical over 10 bases. After removal of 6 bases from V and 6 bases from J, the junction contained 8 bases not matched to a gene. The germline gives CDR1 KGHSH, CDR2 LQKENI. CDR3 length equals 15 residues. DNA of the CDR3: TGTGCCAGCTCTTCCGGGACAGGGGCACCTCAGCCCCAGCATTTT. Protein sequence: CASSSGTGAPQPQHF.

This sequence joins TRBV6-4 and TRBJ1-2, with a weak D call TRBD1 (5 bases). The CDR3 length is 15 residues. Trimming cost V 4 bases and J 0 bases, with 12 bases left between them. CDR1 MRHNA and CDR2 SNTAGT come from the germline V gene. In DNA form, the CDR3 reads TGTGCCAGCAGTGCCCTCGACAGTCCTAACTATGGCTACACCTTC. Translating it yields CASSALDSPNYGYTF.

The chain links TRBV30 to TRBJ1-3; TRBD1 might be the D (6 bases). V lost 1 base and J lost 0, with 10 bases in between. The CDR3 loop spans 15 amino acids. Germline assignment: CDR1 GTSNPN and CDR2 SVGIG (reference sequence). CDR3 bases: TGTGCCTGGAGTGCCTGGACAGCCTCTGGAAACACCATATATTTT. As protein: CAWSAWTASGNTIYF. Filled out from reference TRBV30 and TRBJ1-3, the complete variable domain reads SQTIHQWPATLVQPVGSPLSLECTVEGTSNPNLYWYRQAAGRGLQLLFYSVGIGQISSEVPQNLSASRPQDRQFILSSKKLLLSDSGFYLCAWSAWTASGNTIYFGEGSWLTVV.

This chain connects TRBV20-1 to TRBJ2-3; D is ambiguous. The V end was cut by 2 bases, the J end by 4 bases, with 4 bases between. Germline V gene data show CDR1 as DFQATT and CDR2 as SNEGSKA (reference sequence). This CDR3 region has 11 residues. The DNA for the CDR3 is TGCAGTGCTAGAAGAGCAGATACGCAGTATTTT. Protein sequence: CSARRADTQYF.

This clone was detected only a few times. The V call is TRBV7-2, the J call TRBJ2-7; 10 bases line up with TRBD2. The germline V gene has CDR1 SGHTA and CDR2 FQGNSA. CDR3 length: 16 amino acids. V was clipped by 1 base and J by 0 bases; unmatched bases: 3. This CDR3 reads CASSLGGLAASYEQYF. CDR3 coding DNA: TGTGCCAGCAGCTTAGGAGGACTAGCGGCCTCCTACGAGCAGTACTTC.

The chain joins TRBV28 to TRBJ1-4; D unresolved. The CDR3 contains 12 residues. The V gene's germline CDR1 is MDHEN and CDR2 SYDVKM. V lost 8 bases and J lost 4, with 8 bases in between. The CDR3 DNA sequence: TGTGCCAGCGACACCTTTAATGAAAAACTGTTTTTT. Protein sequence: CASDTFNEKLFF.